Listed below are T cell receptor beta chains from one sample, sequenced in a study of response to subunit inactivated influenza vaccine. TCRdb passed the RT-PCR reads through MiXCR, listing each CDR3 protein once. The sample has around 320,000 distinct CDR3 sequences; 20% to 25% are singletons. The sample in question was PBMCs from blood, obtained about 20 months after vaccination. The source is a man in his fifties or sixties who received an inactivated influenza vaccine. The CDR3 runs from the conserved cysteine through the conserved F or W. Fields, in order: J gene, D gene, V gene, clone size, CDR3 DNA, CDR3 protein. The D gene is left open where the match is weak. Clone size is stated in some rows and not others, as once, few, many or a class when expanded.

TRBJ1-4,NA,TRBV2,many,TGTGCCAGCAGTGTAGGTGAAAAACCGTTTTTT,CASSVGEKPFF
TRBJ2-7,NA,TRBV29-1,NA,TGCAGCGTTGAAGATCGTGGGCCCTCCTACGAGCAGTACTTC,CSVEDRGPSYEQYF
TRBJ1-6,NA,TRBV10-3,many,TGTGCCATCAGTGAGAGGGTGGCCCTCAATTCACCCCTCCACTTT,CAISERVALNSPLHF
TRBJ1-5,NA,TRBV20-1,once,TGCAGTGCGTTTAAGGATCGAAAGCCCCAGCATTTT,CSAFKDRKPQHF
TRBJ1-5,TRBD1,TRBV20-1,NA,TGCAGTGCAACCGGACAGGGGGTCAATCAGCCCCAGCATTTT,CSATGQGVNQPQHF
TRBJ1-1,NA,TRBV5-4,few,TGTGCCAGCAGCTGGAAACAGATGAACACTGAAGCTTTCTTT,CASSWKQMNTEAFF
TRBJ2-1,NA,TRBV28,few,TGTGCCAGCAGCTCTGTTTCGGGGAGCTCCTACAATGAGCAGTTCTTC,CASSSVSGSSYNEQFF
TRBJ1-1,NA,TRBV5-1,many,TGCGCCAGCAGTCAGGACAGCGTGAACACTGAAGCTTTCTTT,CASSQDSVNTEAFF
TRBJ2-3,NA,TRBV15,NA,TGTGCCACCAGCCCCTGGGCTGTGGGGATGGGCGTAGATACGCAGTATTTT,CATSPWAVGMGVDTQYF
TRBJ1-1,TRBD1,TRBV28,NA,TGTGCCAGCAGCAATGCTGGGACAGGGACGGTCGATGCTTTCTTT,CASSNAGTGTVDAFF
TRBJ1-3,NA,TRBV6-5,NA,TGTGCCAGCAGTTACTCGAGGACAGATTCTGGAAACACCATATATTTT,CASSYSRTDSGNTIYF
TRBJ2-1,TRBD1,TRBV12-3/TRBV12-4,NA,TGTGCCAGCAGTTTAGCGTTGACAGGGTCCTACAATGAGCAGTTCTTC,CASSLALTGSYNEQFF
TRBJ1-1,NA,TRBV5-1,NA,TGCGCCAGCAGCTTGGCTCAGAACACTAAAGCTTTCTTT,CASSLAQNTKAFF
TRBJ1-2,NA,TRBV27,NA,TGTGCCAGCAGTTTAGGATCCGGGACGTACTATGGCTACACCTTC,CASSLGSGTYYGYTF
TRBJ2-1,NA,TRBV5-1,NA,TGCGCCAGCAGCCCCGATATTGAGCAGTTCTTC,CASSPDIEQFF
TRBJ2-7,NA,TRBV6-1,NA,TGTGCCAGCAGTAGAGACCCGGGCGTCTACGAGCAGTACTTC,CASSRDPGVYEQYF
TRBJ1-2,TRBD1,TRBV28,few,TGTGCCAGCAGCCGGGGCCGAGGGGGCGCACATCGTGGCTACACCTTC,CASSRGRGGAHRGYTF
TRBJ1-2,TRBD1,TRBV12-3/TRBV12-4,NA,TGTGCCAGCAGTCCGAGGACAGGGATGAGCTATGGCTACACCTTC,CASSPRTGMSYGYTF
TRBJ1-4,TRBD1,TRBV7-9,NA,TGTGCCAGCAGCCGGACAGGGATCGGTGAAAAACTGTTTTTT,CASSRTGIGEKLFF
TRBJ1-2,TRBD1,TRBV5-1,many,TGCGCCAGCAGCCGGACAGGTTCTAACTATGGCTACACCTTC,CASSRTGSNYGYTF
TRBJ2-7,TRBD1,TRBV7-2,NA,TGTGCCAGCAGCTTAGAACCCGGGACAGGGGTCGAGCAGTACTTC,CASSLEPGTGVEQYF
TRBJ2-2,NA,TRBV11-2,NA,TGTGCCAGCAGAAGCGGGACCGGGGAGCTGTTTTTT,CASRSGTGELFF
TRBJ2-3,TRBD1,TRBV6-1,few,TGTGCCAGCAGTGAAGCCGTATTCACAGGGGTCGCTTCTGGTACGCAGTATTTT,CASSEAVFTGVASGTQYF
TRBJ1-3,NA,TRBV11-2,few,TGTGCCAGCAGCTTAGGTTTTGGGGACACCATATATTTT,CASSLGFGDTIYF
TRBJ2-7,NA,TRBV25-1,NA,TGTGCCAGCAGTGAATCGTACCGCTCCTACGAGCAGTACTTC,CASSESYRSYEQYF
TRBJ2-3,NA,TRBV4-3,NA,TGCGCCAGCAGCCAAACCATAAACACAGATACGCAGTATTTT,CASSQTINTDTQYF
TRBJ2-3,TRBD1,TRBV11-1,NA,TGTGCCAGCAGCTTAACGACTACCGGGACAGGGGGCGCTTGGAGGACAGATACGCAGTATTTT,CASSLTTTGTGGAWRTDTQYF
TRBJ1-1,NA,TRBV3-1,NA,TGTGCCAGCAGCCAAGAGTTAGCGAACACTGAAGCTCTCTTT,CASSQELANTEALF
TRBJ1-1,TRBD1,TRBV29-1,NA,TGCAGCGTGGGGACAGGGGGCGTCAACACTGAAGCTTTCTTT,CSVGTGGVNTEAFF
TRBJ1-2,NA,TRBV2,few,TGTGCCAGCACTAAAACAGGGCAGGGGCTAACCTATGGCTACACCTTC,CASTKTGQGLTYGYTF
TRBJ1-4,NA,TRBV7-2,few,TGTGCCAGCAGCTCCCTGGACCAGTGGGGTGAAAAACTGTTTTTT,CASSSLDQWGEKLFF
TRBJ2-7,TRBD1,TRBV6-5,few,TGTGCCAGCAGTTTCCTACAGGGGCGGGAGCAGTACTTC,CASSFLQGREQYF
TRBJ1-3,TRBD1,TRBV2,NA,TGTGCCAGCAGTGTTTTTTTACCCACAGGGGCTGGAAACACCATATATTTT,CASSVFLPTGAGNTIYF
TRBJ1-6,NA,TRBV7-2,NA,TGTGCCAGCAGCTTAAACCCGCCAGGGGCAAGCTCACCCCTCCACTTT,CASSLNPPGASSPLHF
TRBJ2-3,NA,TRBV20-1,many,TGCAGTGCTCGGGACGGAGGGGTCCCCACAGATACGCAGTATTTT,CSARDGGVPTDTQYF
TRBJ2-1,NA,TRBV21-1,NA,TGTGCCAGACAACGGGAGGAGCGGGAGAAACAATACAATGAGCAGTTCTTC,CARQREEREKQYNEQFF
TRBJ1-3,NA,TRBV5-1,few,TGCGCCAGCAGCTTGGGGCAGGGTAGCTCTGGAAACACCATATATTTT,CASSLGQGSSGNTIYF
TRBJ1-6,NA,TRBV12-3/TRBV12-4,medium-sized,TGTGCCAGCAGTTCGGGCTCCAGCTCCTATAATTCACCCCTCCACTTT,CASSSGSSSYNSPLHF
TRBJ2-1,NA,TRBV12-3/TRBV12-4,few,TGTGCCAGCACCCCCGGGGGGTGGGGGGCGAAGCAGTTCTTC,CASTPGGWGAKQFF
TRBJ2-1,TRBD2,TRBV18,NA,TGTGCCAGCTCAGGCGGGAGATCCCACAATGAGCAGTTCTTC,CASSGGRSHNEQFF
TRBJ1-2,TRBD1,TRBV5-1,many,TGCGCCAGCAGCACCGAAACAGGGGGCCATGGCTACACCTTC,CASSTETGGHGYTF
TRBJ1-1,NA,TRBV4-2,few,TGTGCCAGCAGCCAAGATTGGGGCACTGAAGCTTTCTTT,CASSQDWGTEAFF
TRBJ1-3,NA,TRBV5-1,NA,TGCGCCAGCAGCGGGGGTTCTGGAAACACCATATATTTT,CASSGGSGNTIYF
TRBJ2-1,NA,TRBV5-1,few,TGCGCCAGCAGCTTTGGAACGACGGGCGTTAATTACAATGAGCAGTTCTTC,CASSFGTTGVNYNEQFF
TRBJ1-1,TRBD1,TRBV4-1,NA,TGCGCCAGCAGCCATGACGGGACAGGGAACACTGAAGCTTTCTTT,CASSHDGTGNTEAFF
TRBJ1-4,TRBD1,TRBV7-9,few,TGTGCCAGCAGCTTATTTACAGGGGAAAATGAAAAACTGTTTTTT,CASSLFTGENEKLFF
TRBJ1-5,TRBD1,TRBV20-1,NA,TGCAGTGCTAACACAGGGGGCGGCAATCAGCCCCAGCATTTT,CSANTGGGNQPQHF
TRBJ1-1,NA,TRBV20-1,few,TGCAGTGCCGACAGTGAGAACACTGAAGCTTTCTTT,CSADSENTEAFF
TRBJ1-6,NA,TRBV20-1,many,TGCAGTGCTGCCTCGGCCTATAATTCACCCCTCCACTTT,CSAASAYNSPLHF
TRBJ2-7,NA,TRBV28,NA,TGTGCCAGCAGTTCGGACAACTCCTACGAGCAGTACTTC,CASSSDNSYEQYF
TRBJ2-7,NA,TRBV11-2,few,TGTGCCAGCGGGGCTGGAACCTCCTACGAGCAGTACTTC,CASGAGTSYEQYF
TRBJ2-6,NA,TRBV28,few,TGTGCCAGCAGCCCGGGAAGCTCTGGGGCCAACGTCCTGACTTTC,CASSPGSSGANVLTF
TRBJ1-2,NA,TRBV6-2/TRBV6-3,NA,TGTGCCAGCAGTTACTCTCGGGACACCTCTAACTATGGCTACACCTTC,CASSYSRDTSNYGYTF
TRBJ1-2,NA,TRBV4-1,few,TGCGCCAGCAGCCAAGATTTCAGGGACGGGGGCGGCTACACCTTC,CASSQDFRDGGGYTF
TRBJ1-4,TRBD1,TRBV7-9,NA,TGTGCCAGCAGCACCAGGGGGCTTAATGAAAAACTGTTTTTT,CASSTRGLNEKLFF